This passage covers 24 T cell receptor beta chains from one sample sequenced in a study of blood T cells in healthy people across ages. It was with a sample-barcoded 5' primer and a J-beta primer mix that a second PCR of about 6 to 11 cycles was run. TCRdb reprocessed the 5' RACE reads with MiXCR, giving one entry per CDR3 protein. The repertoire holds 1.5 million to 2 million distinct CDR3 sequences, with about two fifths as singletons. Sample: blood. The origin of the receptors is a human donor in good health.

Note on this clonotype: A single base separates this from a much larger clone, so it may be a read error. V and J are TRBV7-9 and TRBJ2-6, with 12 bases lining up with TRBD1. J lost 2 bases, V lost 3 bases, and 8 bases had no gene match. The CDR3 loop spans 19 amino acids. CDR1 is SEHNR, CDR2 FQNEAQ, per germline (reference sequence). CDR3 nucleotides: TGTGCCAGCAGCTTGTCCCTCGGGACAGGGGGCGCTGGGGCCAACGTCCTGACTTTC. Protein product: CASSLSLGTGGAGANVLTF.

The rearrangement uses TRBV14 and TRBJ2-1, with TRBD2 matching over 12 bases. Per the germline V gene, CDR1 is SGHDN and CDR2 is FVKESK. V lost 1 base and J lost 0; bases outside the gene matches: 13. The CDR3 spans 21 residues. CDR3 nucleotides: TGTGCCAGCAGCCAAGGGATTGCTAGCGGGGGGGCCCTCGGCTCCTACAATGAGCAGTTCTTC. Translated: CASSQGIASGGALGSYNEQFF.

This rearrangement joins TRBV6-2 or TRBV6-3 to TRBJ2-1; 9 bases are a match to TRBD2. J lost 0 bases, V lost 6 bases, and 6 bases had no gene match. Germline values: CDR1 MNHEY, CDR2 SVGEGT. The CDR3 is 16 amino acids. CDR3 sequence reads: CASRKISGGSYNEQFF. CDR3 sequence (DNA): TGTGCCAGCAGAAAAATTAGCGGGGGCTCCTACAATGAGCAGTTCTTC.

This clonotype was recorded once. The chain couples TRBV30 to TRBJ2-1; D is unclear. This CDR3 has 15 amino acids. Trimming cost V 2 bases and J 0 bases, with 11 bases left between them. The germline V gene has CDR1 GTSNPN and CDR2 SVGIG (reference sequence). Here the CDR3 DNA reads TGTGCCTGGAGTCCGCGCCGGAGCTCCTACAATGAGCAGTTCTTC. Residues: CAWSPRRSSYNEQFF.

This clonotype occurred a few times. The chain couples TRBV29-1 to TRBJ2-7, with 7 bases that match TRBD2. This CDR3 is 14 amino acids long. V dropped 7 bases and J dropped 0; count of bases not matched to a gene: 9. Per the germline V gene, CDR1 is SQVTM and CDR2 is ANQGSEA. The CDR3 nucleotides read TGCAGCGCTGACGACGGGGGGAGCTCCTACGAGCAGTACTTC. This sequence encodes CSADDGGSSYEQYF.

The chain has TRBV3-1 and TRBJ2-5, with TRBD2 identical over 11 bases. CDR1 and CDR2 from the germline V gene are LGHDT and YNNKEL (reference sequence). J lost 3 bases, V lost 7 bases, and 4 bases had no gene match. The CDR3 is 14 amino acids. This chain's CDR3 is CASTKGLAEETQYF. CDR3 coding DNA: TGTGCCAGCACCAAGGGACTAGCGGAAGAGACCCAGTACTTC.

This clonotype occurred many times. The rearrangement joins TRBV7-8 to TRBJ2-1; 8 bases are shared with TRBD2. The V segment lost 8 bases and the J segment 3 bases; nucleotides outside the gene matches: 18. Germline CDR1 SGHVS, CDR2 FQNEAQ. CDR3 length equals 18 residues. The CDR3 sequence is CASVSLTGGAGGYNEQFF. In nucleotides, the CDR3 is TGTGCCAGCGTTTCACTAACGGGAGGGGCGGGGGGCTACAATGAGCAGTTCTTC.

The chain couples TRBV28 to TRBJ2-2; D call uncertain. Germline CDR1 is MDHEN and CDR2 is SYDVKM. This CDR3 contains 15 residues. Trimming pared 5 bases from V and 6 bases from J, leaving 16 bases between. The CDR3 DNA reads as TGTGCCAGCAGTCCCGGCACCCGGTTGTCCGGGGAGCTGTTTTTT. Protein product: CASSPGTRLSGELFF.

The chain uses TRBV12-3 or TRBV12-4 and TRBJ2-5; D might be TRBD1 (6 bases). V was pared by 5 bases and J by 3 bases, with 16 bases between. The CDR3 has 15 amino acids. The CDR3 reads CASSDPAGAEETQYF. For the CDR3, the DNA is TGTGCCAGCAGTGACCCGGCAGGGGCCGAAGAGACCCAGTACTTC.

With respect to this clonotype: An end of the junction differs from the germline gene, which may be a read error. The rearrangement links TRBV5-1 to TRBJ2-4; 8 positions agree with TRBD2. The DNA end is a closer match to TRBJ2-5, so the J assignment may be wrong. CDR1 and CDR2 (germline): SGHRS, YFSETQ. CDR3 size: 15 residues. CDR3 loop: CASSFDGGVCETQYF. Here the CDR3 DNA reads TGCGCCAGTAGCTTTGACGGGGGGGTTTGTGAGACCCAGTACTTC.

This clonotype has at least ten counts. The chain couples TRBV7-2 to TRBJ2-3; the D is unclear. Trimming cost V 1 base and J 0 bases, with 5 bases left between them. The CDR3 has 14 residues. Germline lookup yields CDR1 SGHTA and CDR2 FQGNSA. CDR3 in DNA: TGTGCCAGCAGCTTAGTCAGGAGCACAGATACGCAGTATTTT. Its protein product is CASSLVRSTDTQYF. The full variable domain, in which reference TRBV7-2 and TRBJ2-3 provide the parts outside the CDR3, is GAGVSQSPSNKVTEKGKDVELRCDPISGHTALYWYRQSLGQGLEFLIYFQGNSAPDKSGLPSDRFSAERTGGSVSTLTIQRTQQEDSAVYLCASSLVRSTDTQYFGPGTRLTVL.

The CDR3 DNA is TGCAGTGCCCAAGCGGGGGACCTCGGTTCACCCCTCCACTTT. It yields the protein CSAQAGDLGSPLHF. This chain connects TRBV20-1 to TRBJ1-6, with D possibly matching TRBD1 (5 bases). Germline V gives CDR1 DFQATT, CDR2 SNEGSKA (reference sequence). V was trimmed by 6 bases and J by 9 bases, leaving 18 bases between them. This CDR3 has 14 residues.

This clonotype has only a few counts. CDR3 amino acids: CSASYTTSTDTQYF. CDR3 sequence (DNA): TGCAGTGCTAGCTACACCACTAGCACAGATACGCAGTATTTT. The chain is built from TRBV20-1 and TRBJ2-3; D gene uncertain. The CDR3 has 14 residues. CDR1 and CDR2 (germline): DFQATT, SNEGSKA (reference sequence). V was trimmed by 3 bases and J by 0 bases, leaving 10 bases between them.

This clonotype has more than one count but fewer than ten. The chain carries TRBV5-1 and TRBJ1-2; the D gene is possibly TRBD1 (5 bases). Germline CDR1 SGHRS, CDR2 YFSETQ. The CDR3 length is 12 residues. V gave up 3 bases and J gave up 11 bases, with 14 bases separating them. CDR3 sequence: CASSSRTDTYTF. The CDR3 nucleotides read TGCGCCAGCAGCTCCCGGACGGACACTTACACCTTC.

The chain carries TRBV4-2 and TRBJ1-2; D not certain. Trimming shortened V by 3 bases and J by 6 bases, and 11 bases separated the two germline ends. The length of the CDR3 is 13 residues. The germline gives CDR1 LGHNA, CDR2 YNFKEQ. The CDR3 DNA follows: TGTGCCAGCAGCCATTCTGGGCGGGATGGCTACACCTTC. Translated: CASSHSGRDGYTF.

The chain uses TRBV20-1 and TRBJ2-1; D uncertain. V was trimmed by 2 bases and J by 4 bases, leaving 6 bases between them. In germline, CDR1 is DFQATT, CDR2 SNEGSKA (reference sequence). The CDR3 totals 12 residues. The CDR3 is CSARKNYNEQFF. CDR3 DNA: TGCAGTGCTAGAAAGAATTACAATGAGCAGTTCTTC.

The chain employs TRBV7-2 and TRBJ1-1; the D is unclear. The CDR3 is made up of 14 amino acids. V was shortened by 5 bases and J by 1 base, with 11 bases between the two germline ends. Germline V lookup: CDR1 SGHTA, CDR2 FQGNSA. The CDR3 region is CASSPGPGNTEAFF. DNA of the CDR3: TGTGCCAGCAGCCCAGGTCCTGGGAACACTGAAGCTTTCTTT.

The V call is TRBV9, the J call TRBJ1-2, with 9 bases identical to TRBD1. CDR1 is SGDLS, CDR2 YYNGEE, per germline. Trimming took 0 bases from V and 5 from J; bases not matched to a gene: 8. This CDR3 comprises 16 residues. The CDR3 sequence is CASSVGNEDRGYGYTF. CDR3 in DNA: TGTGCCAGCAGCGTAGGAAATGAAGACAGGGGGTATGGCTACACCTTC.

V and J are TRBV7-2 and TRBJ1-1; 7 bases line up with TRBD1. The CDR3 is 16 amino acids. The J segment lost 1 base and the V segment lost 4 bases, leaving 9 bases of the junction unmatched. Per germline, CDR1 SGHTA and CDR2 FQGNSA. The CDR3 sequence is CASSSPRTGWNTEAFF. The CDR3 DNA sequence: TGTGCCAGCAGCTCCCCGAGGACAGGATGGAACACTGAAGCTTTCTTT.

This clonotype was observed a handful of times. The rearrangement links TRBV2 to TRBJ2-1; possibly TRBD1 for D (5 bases). Germline loops: CDR1 SNHLY, CDR2 FYNNEI. The length of the CDR3 is 14 residues. The V gene lost 7 bases and the J gene lost 3 bases, with 13 bases spanning the gap. CDR3 sequence: CASIGLDNYNEQFF. CDR3 nucleotides: TGTGCCAGCATTGGGCTGGACAACTACAATGAGCAGTTCTTC.

Remarks on this clonotype: Sequence at one end of the junction differs from germline and may be a read error. The J gene is TRBJ2-7, the V gene TRBV29-1, with 11 nucleotides matching TRBD1. Germline V gene data show CDR1 as SQVTM and CDR2 as ANQGSEA. The CDR3 is 15 amino acids. CDR3 DNA: TGCAGCGTTGCTAGGACAGGGGGCCTATCCTACGGGCAGTACTTC. This sequence encodes CSVARTGGLSYGQYF.

The chain uses TRBV6-4 and TRBJ1-5; D unresolved. Trimming removed 8 bases from V and 0 bases from J, with 11 bases in between. CDR3 length: 14 residues. Per germline, CDR1 MRHNA and CDR2 SNTAGT. The CDR3 DNA reads as TGTGCCAGCCCCTTTAAGTATAGCAATCAGCCCCAGCATTTT. Translating gives CASPFKYSNQPQHF.

In its sample, this clonotype was seen a few times. The V gene is TRBV29-1, the J gene TRBJ2-5, with D possibly called TRBD1 or TRBD2 (7 bases each). The CDR3 is 16 residues long. CDR1 is SQVTM, CDR2 ANQGSEA, per germline. V was trimmed by 6 bases and J by 4 bases, leaving 24 bases between them. DNA for the CDR3: TGCAGCGTCTACTTAACAAGGGGAGGGGGCGGAGAGACCCAGTACTTC. Its translation: CSVYLTRGGGGETQYF.

The sample holds a few counts of this clonotype. The gene calls are TRBV10-3 and TRBJ2-1; no clear D. This CDR3 spans 10 amino acids. V was clipped by 8 bases and J by 9 bases, with 8 bases between them. Germline lookup yields CDR1 ENHRY and CDR2 SYGVKD. The chain's CDR3 is CAIGTVEQFF. Here the CDR3 DNA reads TGTGCCATCGGTACCGTTGAGCAGTTCTTC.